This T cell receptor beta chain is from a study of blood T cell repertoires in COVID-19 (dated by TCRdb to between 2020 and 2021). Some background on the complete study: The collaborator samples originated in the United States, Italy and Spain and spanned the acute and convalescent phases of COVID-19. The sample metadata nearly always contained a de-identified subject ID, COVID-19 status, age in years and sex. The material from the prospective study consisted of cDNA or gDNA derived from T cells, B-cell-depleted T cells, or PBMCs. Subjects who had been exposed to COVID-19, were actively infected with it, or had recovered from it provided the deeply sampled blood TCRbeta repertoires that made up the dataset. The samples were drawn from the first 160 participants of the ongoing ImmuneRACE study and from some 1,300 subjects provided by 6 global collaborators. A freely available public database, intended as a resource for researchers studying the immune response to SARS-CoV-2, is where the repertoires were released. Where HLA class I and class II types were available, the types were taken from metadata supplied by the sample provider, not from assay-based typing. The research as a whole found: How much clinical and demographic metadata was included differed by source and by participant, and the metadata was provided uncurated.

In the case of this clone: The antigen it recognizes is unknown. No per-base quality is available; no much larger clone lies one base away.

Enrolling through a virtual design, the prospective study's participants ranged in age from roughly 18 to 90 years and lived across about two dozen United States geographic areas. To assign participants to cohorts, the prospective study relied on clinical history that participants themselves reported in a screening survey and a study questionnaire. Each participant in the prospective study had whole blood, serum and a nasopharyngeal or oropharyngeal swab collected by mobile phlebotomists. Participants in the prospective study had the option to provide additional blood draws and questionnaires over an approximately 2-month period. Before DNA extraction, prospective study blood samples were shipped either frozen or at room temperature. Reading the germline V gene gives CDR1 SGHTA and CDR2 FQGTGA. The germline V end is reduced by 5 bases and the J end by 2 bases; junction bases left unmatched: 5. Reading from cysteine to phenylalanine, the CDR3 counts 15 amino acids. Just CDR3 DNA is preserved here, 45 bases in frame from base 1.

TCRbeta CDR3 regions were amplified from genomic DNA using the immunoSEQ Assay, a bias-controlled multiplex PCR. Per the source publication's procedure: The number of nucleated cells in each sample was estimated from the amplification of reference gene primers within the assay. To quantify the absolute abundance of each unique TCRbeta CDR3 rearrangement, sequence reads were collapsed and filtered. Productive Simpson clonality was computed per sample as the square root of Simpson's diversity index over productive rearrangements. Not all clones reach the TCRdb copy of this immuneACCESS table, which keeps in-frame sequences only. Checked studies attribute under half of the gap to unresolved V genes and leave the rest unexplained. From that table come the V and J calls and clone size; the DNA was used to work out D and trimming. Within this sample are fewer than 200,000 clones, with around 82% of them counted one time only. The biggest ten clones account for roughly 4% of the sample.

The sample comprised PBMCs or T cells enriched from blood (not recorded which). The clonotype originates from a woman in her forties or fifties in a cohort exposed to, infected with or recovered from COVID-19 (not recorded which). This sequence uses TRBV7-3 and TRBJ2-3, and 9 bases in between align with TRBD2. The CDR3 amino acid sequence is: CASSPSGTNTDTQYF. DNA sequence: TGTGCCAGCAGCCCTAGCGGGACCAACACAGATACGCAGTATTTT.